This passage covers 2 T cell receptor beta chains from one sample sequenced in a study of blood T cells in healthy people across ages. Primers used in a second PCR of roughly 7 to 12 cycles were a sample-barcoded 5' primer and a J-beta primer mix. TCRdb analysed the 5' RACE reads with MiXCR anew, one entry per CDR3 protein. In the table there are 750,000 to 1,000,000 distinct CDR3 sequences, roughly 28% of which are singletons. These data were likewise used in another study, on T cells of mothers and their children.

Sequences were obtained from blood. The receptors were gathered from a woman aged 40 to 49 in good health.

With respect to this clonotype: With a much larger clone just one base away, this may be a read error. This chain uses TRBV7-2 with TRBJ2-5, with 9 bases lining up with TRBD1. CDR3 length: 15 residues. J lost 11 bases, V lost 2 bases, and 12 bases had no gene match. From germline, CDR1 is SGHTA and CDR2 FQGNSA. The DNA of the CDR3 is TGTGCCAGCAGCTTATCGGGACAGGGAACCAATGAGCAGTACTTC. Translating it yields CASSLSGQGTNEQYF.

The chain joins TRBV29-1 to TRBJ2-5; D could derive from TRBD1 or TRBD2 (5 bases each). Trimming took 3 bases from V and 3 from J, leaving 11 bases between them. The length of the CDR3 is 13 residues. The V gene's germline CDR1 is SQVTM and CDR2 ANQGSEA. CDR3 sequence (DNA): TGCAGCGTTGAGGGGCGGGCGAAAGAGACCCAGTACTTC. Amino acids: CSVEGRAKETQYF.